A single sample gave rise to the 17 T cell receptor beta chains below, sequenced in a study of cytomegalovirus exposure and HLA in healthy donors. PCR involved 60 Vbeta and 13 Jbeta primers. Assay used: immunoSEQ multiplex PCR; TCRdb lists only in-frame clones, some missing. The sample contains 120,000 or so clones, around 85% of which appear only once. The sample consisted of PBMCs. Every receptor here comes from a young man in good health and CMV-seropositive.

V gene TRBV30 combines with J gene TRBJ1-4; 9 bases fit TRBD1. Trimming removed 4 bases from V and 6 bases from J; junction bases left unmatched: 9. There are 15 residues in the CDR3. CDR1 is GTSNPN, CDR2 SVGIG, per germline (reference sequence). CDR3 DNA sequence: TGTGCCTGGAAAGGAACAGGGGGCGACGATGAAAAACTGTTTTTT. Translating gives CAWKGTGGDDEKLFF.

This rearrangement joins TRBV9 to TRBJ2-7; D gene ambiguous. Germline loops: CDR1 SGDLS, CDR2 YYNGEE. Trimming removed 4 bases at V and 3 bases at J, with 11 bases between. The CDR3 covers 13 residues. In nucleotides, the CDR3 is TGTGCCAGCAGCCGCTATGGAGACTACGAGCAGTACTTC. Translating it yields CASSRYGDYEQYF.

V gene TRBV9 combines with J gene TRBJ1-6; tentative D call: TRBD1 (6 bases). This CDR3 is built from 17 residues. The V gene lost 4 bases and the J gene lost 8 bases, with 22 bases spanning the gap. Germline CDR1 and CDR2: SGDLS and YYNGEE. The CDR3 bases are TGTGCCAGCAGCTCGCCAAAGGGTGGACAGATAGATTCACCCCTCCACTTT. The encoded protein is CASSSPKGGQIDSPLHF.

The V and J genes are TRBV5-5 and TRBJ2-3; TRBD1 is a possible D gene (6 bases). This CDR3 comprises 16 residues. The germline V gene has CDR1 SGHKS and CDR2 YYEKEE (reference sequence). Trimming took 4 bases from V and 5 from J, leaving 20 bases between them. DNA for the CDR3: TGTGCCAGCAGCCCGTTACCGACAGGCTCGGAAGATACGCAGTATTTT. Encoded protein: CASSPLPTGSEDTQYF. The full variable domain, in which reference TRBV5-5 and TRBJ2-3 provide the parts outside the CDR3, is DAGVTQSPTHLIKTRGQQVTLRCSPISGHKSVSWYQQVLGQGPQFIFQYYEKEERGRGNFPDRFSARQFPNYSSELNVNALLLGDSALYLCASSPLPTGSEDTQYFGPGTRLTVL.

The chain recombines TRBV9 with TRBJ1-4; 7 nucleotides match TRBD1. The germline CDR1 and CDR2 sequences are SGDLS and YYNGEE. The V gene end was trimmed by 3 bases and the J gene end by 4 bases; junction bases not matched to a gene: 6. CDR3 length equals 15 residues. CDR3 residues: CASSAPGQYNEKLFF. The CDR3 bases are TGTGCCAGCAGCGCCCCGGGACAGTATAATGAAAAACTGTTTTTT.

The V call is TRBV6-5, the J call TRBJ2-1, with TRBD1 identical over 9 bases. J gave up 7 bases and V 2 bases, and 3 bases lay outside the gene matches. The CDR3 spans 14 residues. Germline values: CDR1 MNHEY, CDR2 SVGAGI. The DNA for the CDR3 is TGTGCCAGCAGTTACGGGGACAGGGTAAATGAGCAGTTCTTC. Protein: CASSYGDRVNEQFF.

This clone was picked up a small number of times. The J gene is TRBJ2-1, the V gene TRBV11-2; 8 nucleotides agree with TRBD2. This CDR3 has 13 residues. Trimming cost V 10 bases and J 2 bases; bases outside gene matches: 4. Germline V lookup: CDR1 SGHAT, CDR2 FQNNGV. The CDR3 DNA reads TGTGCCACCCGGGGGGGGACCTACAATGAGCAGTTCTTC. As protein: CATRGGTYNEQFF. The complete variable domain, with remaining parts taken from reference TRBV11-2 and TRBJ2-1, reads EAGVAQSPRYKIIEKRQSVAFWCNPISGHATLYWYQQILGQGPKLLIQFQNNGVVDDSQLPKDRFSAERLKGVDSTLKIQPAKLEDSAVYLCATRGGTYNEQFFGPGTRLTVL.

The chain recombines TRBV9 with TRBJ2-3; TRBD2 is a possible D gene (6 bases). V was trimmed by 2 bases and J by 2 bases, leaving 12 bases between them. The germline V gene encodes CDR1 SGDLS and CDR2 YYNGEE. The CDR3 extends over 15 amino acids. The CDR3 region has the DNA TGTGCCAGCAGCGTCTCAGCGGGCCTCACAGATACGCAGTATTTT. Residues: CASSVSAGLTDTQYF.

The gene calls are TRBV5-4 and TRBJ2-1; 7 nucleotides align to TRBD1. V shed 2 bases, J shed 15 bases, and the junction held 8 bases outside the gene matches. The CDR3 sequence is 12 residues long. The germline V gene encodes CDR1 SGHNT and CDR2 YYREEE (reference sequence). The DNA for the CDR3 is TGTGCCAGCAGCTTACAAGGACAGGTGGTGTTCTTC. It is translated as CASSLQGQVVFF.

V and J are TRBV7-2 and TRBJ1-2; tentative D call: TRBD1 (6 bases). V was cut by 5 bases and J by 9 bases, with 13 bases left in between. The germline V gene has CDR1 SGHTA and CDR2 FQGNSA. The CDR3 length is 12 residues. In DNA, the CDR3 is TGTGCCAGCAGCAACAACAGGGTTCGCTACACCTTC. Its protein product is CASSNNRVRYTF.

CDR3 protein: CASSPGFLGAFF. CDR3 coding DNA: TGTGCCAGCAGCCCCGGATTTCTAGGAGCTTTCTTT. The chain couples TRBV7-9 to TRBJ1-1; D remains unclear. This CDR3 is 12 amino acids long. In germline, CDR1 is SEHNR, CDR2 FQNEAQ (reference sequence). With 5 bases removed from V and 10 bases from J, the gap between germline ends came to 14 bases.

The V and J genes are TRBV7-2 and TRBJ2-5; 9 bases fit TRBD2. V trimming: 1 base; J trimming: 0 bases; junction bases outside the gene matches: 6. Per the germline V gene, CDR1 is SGHTA and CDR2 is FQGNSA. The CDR3 consists of 17 residues. The CDR3 reads CASSLDGGRAHQETQYF. CDR3 coding DNA: TGTGCCAGCAGCTTAGACGGCGGGAGGGCCCACCAAGAGACCCAGTACTTC.

The V gene is TRBV5-6, the J gene TRBJ2-5; the match to TRBD2 covers 8 bases. Germline CDR1 reads SGHDT; CDR2 reads YYEEEE. There are 15 residues in the CDR3. V lost 4 bases and J lost 5; bases outside the gene matches: 10. The CDR3 reads CASSQSGGGIETQYF. The CDR3 DNA reads as TGTGCCAGCAGCCAAAGCGGGGGCGGGATTGAGACCCAGTACTTC.

The chain uses TRBV7-8 and TRBJ1-1; 7 nucleotides align to TRBD1. Germline CDR1 is SGHVS and CDR2 is FQNEAQ. Losses at the gene ends were 1 base for V and 4 bases for J; bases not matched to a gene: 6. The CDR3 has 15 residues. The CDR3: CASSLEGGRSTEAFF. Here the CDR3 DNA reads TGTGCCAGCAGCTTAGAAGGGGGCCGATCCACTGAAGCTTTCTTT.

The chain combines TRBV18 with TRBJ2-3; D remains ambiguous. Germline V gene data show CDR1 as KGHSH and CDR2 as LQKENI. With 3 bases removed from V and 1 base from J, the gap between germline ends came to 11 bases. The CDR3 loop spans 15 amino acids. The CDR3 protein is CASSPSTHRTDTQYF. The CDR3, as DNA: TGTGCCAGCTCACCGAGCACTCATCGCACAGATACGCAGTATTTT.

This rearrangement joins TRBV4-1 to TRBJ2-1, with no clear D. The CDR3 is 14 amino acids. CDR1 is MGHRA, CDR2 YSYEKL, per germline. Trimming stripped 0 bases from V and 12 bases from J, with 15 bases between. For the CDR3, the DNA is TGCGCCAGCAGCCAAGAAATCACTAAGCCTCGGCAGTTCTTC. It translates to CASSQEITKPRQFF.

The chain recombines TRBV10-3 with TRBJ2-7; TRBD1 is a possible D gene (6 bases). CDR3 size: 16 residues. V was cut by 10 bases and J by 3 bases, with 25 bases left in between. From germline, CDR1 is ENHRY and CDR2 SYGVKD. CDR3 residues: CATKSYGTPRLYEQYF. As DNA, the CDR3 is TGTGCCACTAAAAGCTATGGGACACCCAGGCTCTACGAGCAGTACTTC.